This T cell receptor (beta chain) derives from a study of blood T cell repertoires in COVID-19. For the study at large: The United States, Italy and Spain supplied acute and convalescent COVID-19 samples.

V was clipped by 0 bases and J by 3 bases; unmatched bases: 7. Germline-derived CDR1 and CDR2 are KGHDR and SFDVKD. The CDR3 totals 17 residues. Membership in each cohort depended on participant-reported clinical history. Per the authors' pipeline: Nucleated cell number was recorded as an estimate derived from reference gene primer amplification. Some clones are missing from TCRdb's copy, which holds only in-frame ones; the method was immunoSEQ multiplex PCR. V, J and clone size were drawn from that table, and D and trimming were deduced from the DNA. This sample yields fewer than 400,000 clones, of which around nine tenths are seen a single time; 4.5% to 6.5% belongs to the top ten.

The chain employs TRBV24-1 and TRBJ2-3; TRBD2 agrees at 8 bases. The receptor was derived from a man aged 55 to 69 who had recovered from COVID-19. The sample comprised PBMCs or T cells enriched from blood (not recorded which). The CDR3, as DNA: TGTGCCACCAGTGATTTGCACCGGGAGGGCCTTACAGATACGCAGTATTTT. Its protein is CATSDLHREGLTDTQYF.